The rows below give T cell receptor beta chains drawn from one sample of a study of shared clonotypes between healthy human individuals. Measured with immunoSEQ multiplex PCR; TCRdb has only the in-frame clones, and not every one. Of some 2,000,000 clones listed, over 85% are singletons. The sequencing input was naive CD4+ T cells sorted from blood. These receptors were collected from a man aged 18 to 30 in good health. The CDR3 runs from the conserved cysteine through the conserved F or W. The D gene is left open where the match is weak. The size field is filled for only some rows; it gives once, few, many or a size class.

v_call	clone_size	j_call	d_call	cdr3_nt	cdr3_aa
TRBV28	NA	TRBJ1-2	TRBD1	TGTGCCAGCAGGACCACCGGGACAGGGTTTTATGGCTACACCTTC	CASRTTGTGFYGYTF
TRBV28	NA	TRBJ2-7	TRBD1	TGTGCCAGCAGTCAGTACGGGACAGGGGTTGTGGAGCAGTACTTC	CASSQYGTGVVEQYF
TRBV5-1	NA	TRBJ1-6	NA	TGCGCCAGCAGCCCCGTCGACAGGAGCTCCTATAATTCACCCCTCCACTTT	CASSPVDRSSYNSPLHF
TRBV9	NA	TRBJ1-2	TRBD1	TGTGCCAGCAGCTTTAGAGGACAGGGAGAGGGGAACTATGGCTACACCTTC	CASSFRGQGEGNYGYTF
TRBV10-3	NA	TRBJ1-1	NA	TGTGCCACCACCGGGGGACCGGAGTTCGGGGCTTTCTTT	CATTGGPEFGAFF
TRBV5-6	NA	TRBJ2-4	TRBD2	TGTGCCAGCAGCAGATTAGCGGGAGGGGTGGACATTCAGTACTTC	CASSRLAGGVDIQYF
TRBV7-2	NA	TRBJ2-5	NA	TGTGCCAGCAGCCGGGCCTCAGGGACCCAGTACTTC	CASSRASGTQYF
TRBV9	NA	TRBJ2-5	TRBD2	TGTGCCAGCAGCGGGTCAGGGCTAGCGGGAGTAGAGACCCAGTACTTC	CASSGSGLAGVETQYF
TRBV4-1	NA	TRBJ1-6	NA	TGCGCCAGCAGCCAACAGACCCCCAAAGCCGGTAATTCACCCCTCCACTTT	CASSQQTPKAGNSPLHF
TRBV6-5	NA	TRBJ1-1	TRBD1	TGTGCCAGCCTCCGGGACAGAAGTTCCAATTTTAAAGCTTTCTTT	CASLRDRSSNFKAFF
TRBV5-4	once	TRBJ2-2	NA	TGTGCCAGCAGCTCGGCGGCGCGGGGCCGTACCGGGGAGCTGTTTTTT	CASSSAARGRTGELFF
TRBV5-6	NA	TRBJ1-4	TRBD1	TGTGCCAGCAGGTTGGGACAGGGAAAGGGAAAACTGTTTTTT	CASRLGQGKGKLFF
TRBV11-3	NA	TRBJ2-7	TRBD2	TGTGCCAGCAGCTTAGGTAGGGGCTCCGAGACTAGCATATTCGAGCAGTACTTC	CASSLGRGSETSIFEQYF
TRBV29-1	NA	TRBJ2-5	NA	TGCAGCGTTCGAAGAGTGTTTGCGGGGCTCCAAGAGACCCAGTACTTC	CSVRRVFAGLQETQYF
TRBV18	NA	TRBJ2-7	NA	TGTGCCAGTTCCCAAGGCCCCTACGAGCAGTACTTC	CASSQGPYEQYF
TRBV21-1	NA	TRBJ2-7	NA	TGTGCCAGCAGCAATAGGGACGGAAGATACGAGCAGTACTTC	CASSNRDGRYEQYF
TRBV29-1	NA	TRBJ1-1	NA	TGCAGCGTGCAGGGGAGTCCCACTGAAGCTTTCTTT	CSVQGSPTEAFF
TRBV7-3	NA	TRBJ1-2	NA	TGTGCCAGCAGCTTAAGCGGGGGCTATGGCTACACCTTC	CASSLSGGYGYTF
TRBV7-8	once	TRBJ2-7	TRBD2	TGTGCCAGCAGCCCGAGCGGGGGGGTCTCCTACGAGCAGTACTTC	CASSPSGGVSYEQYF
TRBV5-1	NA	TRBJ2-3	TRBD1	TGCGCCAGCAGAATGGACAGGGACGCAGATACGCAGTATTTT	CASRMDRDADTQYF
TRBV27	NA	TRBJ1-6	NA	TGTGCCAGCAGCTATTCGGTAGGATGGAGCAATAATTCACCCCTCCACTTT	CASSYSVGWSNNSPLHF
TRBV6-5	NA	TRBJ2-7	TRBD2	TGTGCCAGCAGTCGGTTCTCGGGGGGGTACGAGCAGTACTTC	CASSRFSGGYEQYF
TRBV30	NA	TRBJ2-3	TRBD1	TGTGCCTGGAGCGCCGGGGTGACAGGGGGCGCAGATACGCAGTATTTT	CAWSAGVTGGADTQYF
TRBV7-6	once	TRBJ2-7	NA	TGTGCCAGCAGTGACAACATGGTACCCTACGAGCAGTACTTC	CASSDNMVPYEQYF
TRBV7-2	NA	TRBJ2-2	NA	TGTGCCAGCAGCTTAGCCAGGATCGCGAACACCGGGGAGCTGTTTTTT	CASSLARIANTGELFF
TRBV5-1	NA	TRBJ2-5	NA	TGCGCCAGCAGCCCCGGAGTTCGAGAGACCCAGTACTTC	CASSPGVRETQYF
TRBV6-5	NA	TRBJ2-1	TRBD2	TGTGCCAGCAGTTCTCAGCGTGTGGCGGGGGGGCAGTTCTTC	CASSSQRVAGGQFF
TRBV7-8	NA	TRBJ1-5	NA	TGTGCCAGCAGCCTCCGTTTGAGCAATCAGCCCCAGCATTTT	CASSLRLSNQPQHF
TRBV5-6	once	TRBJ2-3	NA	TGTGCCAGCAGCTTGCGGACGATCAAATCAGATACGCAGTATTTT	CASSLRTIKSDTQYF
TRBV25-1	NA	TRBJ2-7	NA	TGTGCCAGCAGTGAGTCCCCTGTGGGCGAGCAGTACTTC	CASSESPVGEQYF